This TCR beta chain came from a study of cytotoxic CD8 clonotypes in ibrutinib-treated CLL. Study-wide findings and caveats: Starting clonality was above that of age-matched healthy donors and tracked circulating CD8+ T-cell counts.

This clone appeared a few times. The antigen is unknown. Assay used: immunoSEQ multiplex PCR; TCRdb lists only in-frame clones, some missing. The data contain 200,000 or so clones, 79% of them singletons. This specimen was PBMCs, taken after 12 months of ibrutinib treatment. The source is a human donor with chronic lymphocytic leukemia.

The CDR3: CSVSLTGTGGTEAFF. As DNA, the CDR3 is TGCAGCGTCTCCCTTACCGGGACAGGGGGCACTGAAGCTTTCTTT. V and J are TRBV29-1 and TRBJ1-1; 11 nucleotides agree with TRBD1. From germline, CDR1 is SQVTM and CDR2 ANQGSEA. The CDR3 contains 15 residues. V trimming: 6 bases; J trimming: 4 bases; junction bases outside the gene matches: 10.